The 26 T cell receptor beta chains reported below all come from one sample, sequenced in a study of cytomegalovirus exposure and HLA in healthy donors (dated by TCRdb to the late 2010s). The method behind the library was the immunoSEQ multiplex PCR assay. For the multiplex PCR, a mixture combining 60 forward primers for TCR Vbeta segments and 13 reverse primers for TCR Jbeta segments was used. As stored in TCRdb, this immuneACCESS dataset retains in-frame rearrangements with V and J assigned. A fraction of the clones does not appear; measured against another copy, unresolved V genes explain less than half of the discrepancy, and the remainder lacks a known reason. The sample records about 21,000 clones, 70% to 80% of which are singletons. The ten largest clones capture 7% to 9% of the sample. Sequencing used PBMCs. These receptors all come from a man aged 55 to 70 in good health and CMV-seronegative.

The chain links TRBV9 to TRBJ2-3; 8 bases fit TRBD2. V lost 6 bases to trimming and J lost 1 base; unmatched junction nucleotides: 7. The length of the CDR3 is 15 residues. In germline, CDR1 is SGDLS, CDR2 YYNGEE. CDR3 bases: TGTGCCAGCAACCGGGGGGGAGCGGGCACAGATACGCAGTATTTT. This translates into CASNRGGAGTDTQYF.

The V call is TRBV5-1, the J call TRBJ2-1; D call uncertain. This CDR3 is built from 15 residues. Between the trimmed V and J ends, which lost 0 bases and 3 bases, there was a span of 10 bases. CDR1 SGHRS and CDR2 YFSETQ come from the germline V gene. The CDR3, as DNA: TGCGCCAGCAGCTTGGATCCGCGAGACTACAATGAGCAGTTCTTC. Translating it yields CASSLDPRDYNEQFF.

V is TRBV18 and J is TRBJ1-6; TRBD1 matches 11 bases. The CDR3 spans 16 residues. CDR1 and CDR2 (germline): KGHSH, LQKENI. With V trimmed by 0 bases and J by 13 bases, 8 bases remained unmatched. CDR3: CASSPPMGQGEGPLHF. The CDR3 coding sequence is TGTGCCAGCTCACCACCGATGGGACAGGGGGAAGGGCCCCTCCACTTT.

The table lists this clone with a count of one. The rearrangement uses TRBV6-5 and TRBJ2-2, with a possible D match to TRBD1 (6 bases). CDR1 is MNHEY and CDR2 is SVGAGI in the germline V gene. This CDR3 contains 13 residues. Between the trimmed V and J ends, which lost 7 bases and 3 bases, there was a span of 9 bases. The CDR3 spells CASNRQDTGELFF. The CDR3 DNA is TGTGCCAGCAATCGACAGGACACCGGGGAGCTGTTTTTT.

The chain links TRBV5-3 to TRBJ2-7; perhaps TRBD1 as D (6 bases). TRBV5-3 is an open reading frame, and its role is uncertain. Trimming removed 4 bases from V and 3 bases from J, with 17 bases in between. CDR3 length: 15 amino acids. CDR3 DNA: TGTGCCAGAAGCAGGGATCGGACAGTCGGCTACGAGCAGTACTTC. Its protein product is CARSRDRTVGYEQYF.

Here the CDR3 DNA reads TGTGCCAGCAGCCCTCAATTAGTCTCCTACAATGAGCAGTTCTTC. Translating it yields CASSPQLVSYNEQFF. This chain connects TRBV7-2 to TRBJ2-1; D gene unclear. V lost 5 bases and J lost 0, with 11 bases in between. There are 15 residues in the CDR3. Germline V gives CDR1 SGHTA, CDR2 FQGNSA.

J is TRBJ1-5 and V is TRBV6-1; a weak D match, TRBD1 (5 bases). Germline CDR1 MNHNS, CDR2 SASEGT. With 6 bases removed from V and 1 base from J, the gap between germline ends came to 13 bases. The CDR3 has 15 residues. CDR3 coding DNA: TGTGCCAGCAGAGTAGGGGAGGCCAGCAATCAGCCCCAGCATTTT. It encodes CASRVGEASNQPQHF.

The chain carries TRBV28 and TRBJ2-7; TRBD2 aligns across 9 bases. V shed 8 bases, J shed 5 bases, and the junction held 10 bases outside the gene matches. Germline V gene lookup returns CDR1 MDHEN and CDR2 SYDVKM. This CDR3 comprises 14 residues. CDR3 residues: CASRVGREGHEQYF. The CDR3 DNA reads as TGTGCCAGCCGCGTGGGGCGGGAGGGCCACGAGCAGTACTTC.

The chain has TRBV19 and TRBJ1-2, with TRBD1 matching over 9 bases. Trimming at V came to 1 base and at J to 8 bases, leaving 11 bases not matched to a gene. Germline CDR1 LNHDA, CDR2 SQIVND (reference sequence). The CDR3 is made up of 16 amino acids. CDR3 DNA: TGTGCCAGTAGTATAGGGTACAGGGGGCGCCTGTCGGGCTACACCTTC. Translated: CASSIGYRGRLSGYTF.

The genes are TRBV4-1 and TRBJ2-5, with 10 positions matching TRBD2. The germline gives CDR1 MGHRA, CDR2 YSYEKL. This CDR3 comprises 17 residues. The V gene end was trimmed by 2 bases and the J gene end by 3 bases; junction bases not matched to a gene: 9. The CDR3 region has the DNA TGCGCCAGCAGCCAACCGACTAGCGGGCCCAAAAAAGAGACCCAGTACTTC. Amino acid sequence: CASSQPTSGPKKETQYF.

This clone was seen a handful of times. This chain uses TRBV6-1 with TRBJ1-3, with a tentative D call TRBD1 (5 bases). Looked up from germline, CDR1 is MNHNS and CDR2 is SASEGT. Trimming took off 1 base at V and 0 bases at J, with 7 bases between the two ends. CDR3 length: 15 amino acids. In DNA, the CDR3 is TGTGCCAGCAGTGAAGGGGGCGCCTCTGGAAACACCATATATTTT. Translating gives CASSEGGASGNTIYF.

The CDR3 loop reads CSVGGQGAGGYTF. The CDR3 DNA reads as TGCAGCGTTGGCGGACAGGGGGCAGGAGGCTACACCTTC. The V and J genes are TRBV29-1 and TRBJ1-2; TRBD1 matches at 11 bases. The V gene end was trimmed by 4 bases and the J gene end by 8 bases; junction bases not matched to a gene: 6. CDR1 and CDR2 from the germline V gene are SQVTM and ANQGSEA. The length of the CDR3 is 13 residues.

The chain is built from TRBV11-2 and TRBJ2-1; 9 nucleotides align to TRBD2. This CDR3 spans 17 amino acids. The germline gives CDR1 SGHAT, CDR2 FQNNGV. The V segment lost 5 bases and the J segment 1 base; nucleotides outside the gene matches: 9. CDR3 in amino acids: CASSPRWLAGSYNEQFF. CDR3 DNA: TGTGCCAGCAGCCCCCGCTGGCTAGCGGGGTCCTACAATGAGCAGTTCTTC.

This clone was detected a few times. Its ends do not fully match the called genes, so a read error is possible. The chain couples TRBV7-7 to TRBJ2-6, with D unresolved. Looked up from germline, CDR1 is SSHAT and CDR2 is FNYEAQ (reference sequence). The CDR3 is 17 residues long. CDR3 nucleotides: TGTGCTAGCAGCCCCCGGGTCACCTCTCGTGGGGCCAACGTCCTGACTTTC. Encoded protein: CASSPRVTSRGANVLTF. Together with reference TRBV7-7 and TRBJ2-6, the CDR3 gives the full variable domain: GAGVSQSPRYKVTKRGQDVTLRCDPISSHATLYWYQQALGQGPEFLTYFNYEAQPDKSGLPSDRFSAERPEGSISTLTIQRTEQRDSAMYRCASSPRVTSRGANVLTFGAGSRLTVL.

The CDR3 sequence: CASSLGPTGGGNEKLFF. The DNA for the CDR3 is TGTGCCAGCAGCTTGGGTCCCACAGGGGGCGGTAATGAAAAACTGTTTTTT. The chain carries TRBV5-6 and TRBJ1-4; 9 bases are shared with TRBD1. The CDR3 runs to 17 residues. The V gene's germline CDR1 is SGHDT and CDR2 YYEEEE. J was trimmed by 4 bases and V by 0 bases; bases with no gene match: 7. Drawing the rest from reference TRBV5-6 and TRBJ1-4, the complete variable domain is DAGVTQSPTHLIKTRGQQVTLRCSPKSGHDTVSWYQQALGQGPQFIFQYYEEEERQRGNFPDRFSGHQFPNYSSELNVNALLLGDSALYLCASSLGPTGGGNEKLFFGSGTQLSVL.

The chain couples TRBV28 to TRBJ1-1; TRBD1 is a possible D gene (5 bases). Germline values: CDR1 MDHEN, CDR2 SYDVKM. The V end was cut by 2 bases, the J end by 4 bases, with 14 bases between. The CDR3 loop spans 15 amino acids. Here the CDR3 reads CASSLARVPITEAFF. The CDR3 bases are TGTGCCAGCAGTTTAGCCAGGGTTCCGATCACTGAAGCTTTCTTT.

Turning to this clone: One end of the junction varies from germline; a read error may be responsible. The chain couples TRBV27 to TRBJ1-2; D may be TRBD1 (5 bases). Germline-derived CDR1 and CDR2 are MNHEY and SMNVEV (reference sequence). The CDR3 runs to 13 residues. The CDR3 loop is CASSFGGRGGYPF. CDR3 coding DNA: TGTGCCAGCAGTTTTGGTGGGAGGGGTGGCTACCCCTTC.

The CDR3 DNA reads as TGTGCCAGCAGCTTACTTCCGGCTAGAGGGTCCAATGAGCAGTTCTTC. Amino acids: CASSLLPARGSNEQFF. The chain carries TRBV7-3 and TRBJ2-1; a possible D gene is TRBD2 (5 bases). The CDR3 is made up of 16 amino acids. Per the germline V gene, CDR1 is SGHTA and CDR2 is FQGTGA. Trimming removed 2 bases from V and 6 bases from J, with 17 bases in between. Full variable domain (rest looked up from reference TRBV7-3 and TRBJ2-1): GAGVSQTPSNKVTEKGKYVELRCDPISGHTALYWYRQSLGQGPEFLIYFQGTGAADDSGLPNDRFFAVRPEGSVSTLKIQRTERGDSAVYLCASSLLPARGSNEQFFGPGTRLTVL.

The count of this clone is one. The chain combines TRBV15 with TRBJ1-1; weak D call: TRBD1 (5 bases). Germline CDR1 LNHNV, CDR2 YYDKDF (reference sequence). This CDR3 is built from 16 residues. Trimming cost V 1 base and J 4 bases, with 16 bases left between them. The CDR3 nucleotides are TGTGCCACCAGCAGAGTAAAGGGGCGGTTTAGCACTGAAGCTTTCTTT. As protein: CATSRVKGRFSTEAFF.

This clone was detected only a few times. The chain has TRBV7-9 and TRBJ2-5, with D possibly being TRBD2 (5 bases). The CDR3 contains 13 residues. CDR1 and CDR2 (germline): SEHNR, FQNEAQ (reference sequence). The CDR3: CAIPRTSGETQYF. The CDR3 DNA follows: TGTGCGATTCCCCGGACCTCGGGGGAGACCCAGTACTTC.

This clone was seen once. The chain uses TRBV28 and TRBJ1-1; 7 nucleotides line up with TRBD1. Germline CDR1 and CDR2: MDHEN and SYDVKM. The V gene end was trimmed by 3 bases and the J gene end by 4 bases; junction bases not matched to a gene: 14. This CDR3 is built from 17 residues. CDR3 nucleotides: TGTGCCAGCAGTTTGATGGTCGGGTCCTACAGGGGCACTGAAGCTTTCTTT. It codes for CASSLMVGSYRGTEAFF.

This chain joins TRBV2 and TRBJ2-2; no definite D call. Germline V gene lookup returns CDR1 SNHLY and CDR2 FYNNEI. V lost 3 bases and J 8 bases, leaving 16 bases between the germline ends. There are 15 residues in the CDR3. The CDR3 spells CASSDILGVRGELFF. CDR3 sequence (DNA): TGTGCCAGCAGTGATATTTTAGGTGTGCGGGGGGAGCTGTTTTTT.

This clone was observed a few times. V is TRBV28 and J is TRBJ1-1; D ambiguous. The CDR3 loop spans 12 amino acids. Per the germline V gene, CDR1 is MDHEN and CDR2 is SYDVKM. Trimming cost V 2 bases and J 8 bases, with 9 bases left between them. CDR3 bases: TGTGCCAGCAGTTTAGTGGCGGAAGAAGCTTTCTTT. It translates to CASSLVAEEAFF.

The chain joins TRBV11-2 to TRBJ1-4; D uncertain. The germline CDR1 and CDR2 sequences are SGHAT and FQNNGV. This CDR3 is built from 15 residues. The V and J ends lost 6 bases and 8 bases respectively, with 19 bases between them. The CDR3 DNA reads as TGTGCCAGCAGTTTAAGGGCGGGCAATGAGGAAAAACTGTTTTTT. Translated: CASSLRAGNEEKLFF. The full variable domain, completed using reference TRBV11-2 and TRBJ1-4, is EAGVAQSPRYKIIEKRQSVAFWCNPISGHATLYWYQQILGQGPKLLIQFQNNGVVDDSQLPKDRFSAERLKGVDSTLKIQPAKLEDSAVYLCASSLRAGNEEKLFFGSGTQLSVL.

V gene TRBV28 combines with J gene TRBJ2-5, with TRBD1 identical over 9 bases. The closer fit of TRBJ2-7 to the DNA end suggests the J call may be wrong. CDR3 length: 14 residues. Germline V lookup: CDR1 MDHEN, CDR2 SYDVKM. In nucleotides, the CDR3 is TGTGCCAGCAGTCCCGGGACAGGGAACTGCGAGCAGTACTTC. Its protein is CASSPGTGNCEQYF.

The DNA for the CDR3 is TGTGCCTGGGGGGGACAGGGGTTATCCTACGAGCAGTACTTC. Amino acids: CAWGGQGLSYEQYF. V usage is TRBV30 and J usage is TRBJ2-5, with 10 bases identical to TRBD1. The J call may be wrong; the DNA end is better matched by TRBJ2-7. The CDR3 length is 14 residues. Looked up from germline, CDR1 is GTSNPN and CDR2 is SVGIG (reference sequence).